This T cell receptor beta chain was found in a study of PD-1 blockade in classical Hodgkin lymphoma (dated by TCRdb to the early 2020s). Regarding the study in general: Nivolumab dosing was 3 mg/kg intravenously every 2 weeks, continuing until either disease progression or unacceptable toxicity. The study used CyTOF and TCR beta sequencing to define a peripheral blood immune signature of response to PD-1 blockade in classical Hodgkin lymphoma.

As concerns this clone: The antigen it recognizes is unknown. No base quality values were provided; no much bigger clone lies one nucleotide off.

Genomic DNA was extracted with the Qiagen DNeasy kit from unsorted PBMCs and from negatively selected CD4+ and CD8+ fractions. Amplification of TCR beta CDR3 regions was done by immunoSEQ multiplex PCR with primers that anneal to V and J segments. A synthetic immune receptor repertoire was used to minimize amplification bias, and remaining bias was computationally removed after sequencing. In the original analysis: Custom Python scripts were used to quantify repertoire diversity as the Shannon entropy index. The unsorted, CD4+ and CD8+ repertoires were each analyzed separately, with the exception of combined analyses, where CD4+ and CD8+ sequences were merged in silico. Clonal expansion was defined as a frequency increase of at least 2-fold after treatment compared with C1D1, and clones undetected at baseline were assigned a pseudocount of 0.5. Singleton clones were defined as clones with 0 or 1 copy at C1D1, and non-singleton clones were defined as clones with 2 or more copies. Clones expanded in unsorted samples were annotated as CD4+, CD8+ or unknown by matching protein sequences in sorted samples from the same patient. Wilcoxon tests were applied to paired samples to test diversity changes from C1D1 to C4D1. TCRdb took this table from immuneACCESS and kept in-frame rearrangements with V and J called. Such tables lack part of the clones; where checked against another copy, unresolved V genes explain under half of the gap, and the rest is unexplained. V and J calls and clone size are given by that table; D and trimming were obtained from the DNA. Across this sample there are 25,000 to 30,000 clones, with roughly 80% seen only once. About 0.57% of the sample rests with the top ten.

On the study overall, not on this receptor specifically: By C4D1, a significant rise was seen in CD4+ TCR diversity but not in CD8+ TCR diversity (p=0.0027 vs p=0.16), and the rise was most apparent among complete responders (p=0.02). Baseline TCR diversity was reported to be lower in newly diagnosed patients than in healthy donors, and even lower in relapsed/refractory patients. Baseline diversity similar to that of newly diagnosed patients was observed in trial patients achieving complete response, whereas significantly lower diversity was observed in partial responders and progressors. Lower diversity was observed in patients in whom nivolumab was started less than 1 year after ASCT, and these patients were excluded from later analyses so that confounding by immune reconstitution would be avoided. Only a single clinical trial cohort was studied, and what caused the repertoire differences, possibly disease activity or prior therapy, remained undefined.

Looking up the germline V gene (reference sequence) yields CDR1 LNHDA and CDR2 SQIVND. Including the terminal cysteine and phenylalanine, the CDR3 comprises 18 residues. Just CDR3 DNA is preserved here, 54 bases in frame from base 1. Ends trimmed: V by 5 bases, J by 1 base; bases unmatched to a gene: 12. Read against the paper, the sample's time point label means: cycle 4 day 1 (C4D1), after 5 to 7 weeks of nivolumab. Every trial patient had relapsed after autologous stem cell transplantation, and cohorts A, B and C differed in prior brentuximab vedotin exposure. Magnetic negative selection with a Miltenyi CD4+ T cell isolation kit was used to purify CD4+ T cells from thawed PBMCs. The trial cohort comprised a few dozen patients with relapsed/refractory classical Hodgkin lymphoma whose best overall responses were complete response, partial response or progressive disease. Single-agent nivolumab was administered to trial patients in the multi-cohort phase II CheckMate 205 trial. An independent review committee assessed best overall response by applying the 2007 International Working Group response criteria. PBMCs from the trial were collected at three points: immediately before nivolumab initiation (C1D1), and during therapy at cycle 2 day 1 and cycle 4 day 1. Peripheral blood was collected in 8 mL Vacutainer Cell Preparation Tubes, from which PBMCs were isolated by centrifugation and then cryopreserved. Purified CD4+ and CD8+ fractions were generated only in cases for which an additional PBMC sample was available. Magnetically labelled cells were depleted on LS columns in a quadroMACS separator, and the flow-through was collected as the purified fraction.

The rearranged chain carries TRBV19 and TRBJ1-5; 9 nucleotides in the junction match TRBD1. The sequencing used CD4+ T cells from blood, collected before the fourth cycle of nivolumab. This clonotype originated in a human donor with classical Hodgkin lymphoma. The CDR3 region: CASSDPGTGRGSNQPQHF. The sequence in DNA is TGTGCCAGTAGTGATCCCGGGACAGGGAGAGGGAGCAATCAGCCCCAGCATTTT.